A single sample is the source of the 3 T cell receptor beta chains below, sequenced in a study of control samples from healthy donors and cancer patients. Only in-frame clones appear in the TCRdb table, and some are missing; sequencing was by immunoSEQ multiplex PCR. In the table there are 48,000 or so clones, 85% to 95% of which are singletons. Source material: PBMCs. Receptors were obtained from a woman in her 50s with head and neck cancer.

V usage is TRBV4-1 and J usage is TRBJ2-7; maybe TRBD1 (6 bases). Germline lookup yields CDR1 MGHRA and CDR2 YSYEKL. The CDR3 loop spans 15 amino acids. With 1 base removed from V and 7 bases from J, the gap between germline ends came to 17 bases. The CDR3 bases are TGCGCCAGCAGCCAAGTCTTAGTGGGGGCTGGGGAGCAGTACTTC. Its protein product is CASSQVLVGAGEQYF.

The gene calls are TRBV14 and TRBJ1-6; tentative D call: TRBD1 (6 bases). CDR3 length equals 15 residues. Germline V gene data show CDR1 as SGHDN and CDR2 as FVKESK. Trimming removed 1 base at V and 8 bases at J, with 12 bases between. The CDR3 spells CASSQVPGADSPLHF. Written as DNA, the CDR3 is TGTGCCAGCAGCCAAGTGCCAGGGGCGGATTCACCCCTCCACTTT.

This chain joins TRBV27 and TRBJ2-3; 8 nucleotides line up with TRBD1. The CDR3 runs 15 residues. The junction had 0 bases not matched to a gene; V was cut back by 0 bases and J by 1 base. Germline CDR1 reads MNHEY; CDR2 reads SMNVEV (reference sequence). The CDR3 DNA is TGTGCCAGCAGTTTATCGGGACAGGGCACAGATACGCAGTATTTT. Its translation is CASSLSGQGTDTQYF.